This T cell receptor (beta chain) was found in a study of T cell repertoires in cytomegalovirus infection. The wider study: An indication of both CMV infection and matching HLA type came from public TCR beta signatures. General study results and limits: Dominant in the ex vivo response were TCR beta clonotypes restricted by HLA-C and specific for CMV. Carriers of CMV and the relevant HLA type were discriminated by public TCR beta frequency.

The CDR3 consists of 13 residues. V lost 3 bases and J 3 bases, leaving 6 bases between the germline ends. Germline V lookup: CDR1 LNHDA, CDR2 SQIVND (reference sequence). This clonotype has just a few counts. The antigen remains undetermined. Using its own MiXCR run on the reads, TCRdb lists one record per CDR3 protein. The repertoire includes some 320,000 distinct CDR3 sequences, 9.5% of them detected once, and 4.3% sits in the top ten. The chain couples TRBV19 to TRBJ1-5, with D hard to call. Input material: PBMCs. This sequence originates from a human donor in good health (CMV status not recorded). Some clones in this sample may be carry-over from other donors' samples. The CDR3, as DNA: TGTGCCAGTAGTATTCGTTTCAATCAGCCCCAGCATTTT. Translation: CASSIRFNQPQHF.